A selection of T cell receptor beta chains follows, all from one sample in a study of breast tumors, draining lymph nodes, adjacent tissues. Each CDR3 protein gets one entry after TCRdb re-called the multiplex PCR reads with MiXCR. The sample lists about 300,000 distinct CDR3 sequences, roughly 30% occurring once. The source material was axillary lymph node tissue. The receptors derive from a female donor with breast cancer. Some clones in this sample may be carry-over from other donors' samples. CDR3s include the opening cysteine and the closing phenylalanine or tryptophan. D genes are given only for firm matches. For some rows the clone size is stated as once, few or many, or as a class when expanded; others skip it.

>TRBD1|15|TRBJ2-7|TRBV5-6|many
TGTGCCAGCAGCCAAGGGACAGGGGGATACTACGAGCAGTACTTC
CASSQGTGGYYEQYF
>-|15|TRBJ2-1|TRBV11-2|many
TGTGCCAGCAGCTTTGTTGGGACCTCCTCCCTCGAGCAGTTCTTC
CASSFVGTSSLEQFF
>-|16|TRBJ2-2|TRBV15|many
TGTGCCACCAGCAGAGGAACTGGCGCCCTAACCGGGGAGCTGTTTTTT
CATSRGTGALTGELFF
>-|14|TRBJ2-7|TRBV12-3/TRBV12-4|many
TGTGCCAGCAGTCCCTCTAGAGCGGCCTACGAGCAGTACTTC
CASSPSRAAYEQYF
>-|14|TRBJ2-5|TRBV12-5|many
TGTGCTAGTGGGGACGGACGGACCCAAGAGACCCAGTACTTC
CASGDGRTQETQYF
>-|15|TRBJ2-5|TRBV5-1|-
TGCGCCAGCAGCATGAGGCTAGCGCAACAAGAGACCCAGTACTTC
CASSMRLAQQETQYF
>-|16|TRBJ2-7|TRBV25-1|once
TGTGCCAGCAGTGCAAACCGGGACAAGGGTGTATACGAGCAGTACTTC
CASSANRDKGVYEQYF
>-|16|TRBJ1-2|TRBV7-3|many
TGTGCCAGCAGCCCGCACAGCCGGGCAGGCGAGGTTAGCTACACCTTC
CASSPHSRAGEVSYTF
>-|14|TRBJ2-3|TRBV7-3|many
TGTGCCAGCACCGCGACGGTCGGGTCGGATACGCAGTATTTT
CASTATVGSDTQYF
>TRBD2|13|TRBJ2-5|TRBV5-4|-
TGTGCCAGCAGCTTGCGGAGCGGGAGGGCCCAGTACTTC
CASSLRSGRAQYF
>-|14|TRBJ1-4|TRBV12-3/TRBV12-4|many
TGTGCCAGCAGTTTACTACAGGGATTTGAAAAACTGTTTTTT
CASSLLQGFEKLFF
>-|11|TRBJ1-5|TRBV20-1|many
TGCAGTGCTAGAGATGGCCAGCCCCAGCATTTT
CSARDGQPQHF
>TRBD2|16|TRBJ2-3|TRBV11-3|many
TGTGCCAGCAGCTTAGGTAGCGGGAGGCGCACAGATACGCAGTATTTT
CASSLGSGRRTDTQYF
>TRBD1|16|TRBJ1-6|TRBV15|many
TGTGCCACCAGCAGAGTCTCGGGCAGGGGGCAATCACCCCTCCACTTT
CATSRVSGRGQSPLHF
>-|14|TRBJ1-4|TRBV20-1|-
TGCAGTGCTAGAAGGGGGGGAGTTGGTGAAAAACTGTTTTTT
CSARRGGVGEKLFF
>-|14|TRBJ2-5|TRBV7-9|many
TGTGCCAGCAGCTTAACAAACAGCCAAGAGACCCAGTACTTC
CASSLTNSQETQYF
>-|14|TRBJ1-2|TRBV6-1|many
TGTGCCAGCAGTGTAACAGCAAACCCCGAGGACTACACCTTC
CASSVTANPEDYTF
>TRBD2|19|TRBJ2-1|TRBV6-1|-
TGTGCCAGCAAAGGGGTGGCTAGCGGGAGGAGGGACTCCTACAATGAGCAGTTCTTC
CASKGVASGRRDSYNEQFF
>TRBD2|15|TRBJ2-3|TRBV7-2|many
TGTGCCAGCAGCCCGGGACTAGCGGTCCAGGATACGCAGTATTTT
CASSPGLAVQDTQYF
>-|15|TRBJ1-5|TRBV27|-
TGTGCCAGCAGTTCCCTCGGACACACTGATCAGCCCCAGCATTTT
CASSSLGHTDQPQHF
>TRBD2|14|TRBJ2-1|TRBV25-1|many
TGTGCCAGCACTATAGCGGGTCTCTACAATGAGCAGTTCTTC
CASTIAGLYNEQFF
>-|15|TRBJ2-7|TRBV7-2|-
TGTGCCAGCAGCCAGAGACAGGGACTGTACGGTGAGCAGTACTTC
CASSQRQGLYGEQYF
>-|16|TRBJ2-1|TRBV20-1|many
TGCAGTGCTAGAGCCGGTCGTAGTCCCATACAAAGTGAGCAGTTCTTC
CSARAGRSPIQSEQFF
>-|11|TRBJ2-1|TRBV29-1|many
TGCAGCGTCGGAACCTACAATGAGCAGTTCTTC
CSVGTYNEQFF
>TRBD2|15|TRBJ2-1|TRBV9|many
TGTGCCAGCAGCGGGAGCGGGATGTCCTACAATGAGCAGTTCTTC
CASSGSGMSYNEQFF
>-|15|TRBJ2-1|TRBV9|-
TGTGCCAGCAGCGTACTACCCAGCTCCTACAATGAGCCGTTCTTC
CASSVLPSSYNEPFF
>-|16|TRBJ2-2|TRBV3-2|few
TGTGCCAGCAGCCAGGACCGGGACTATAACACCGGGGAGCTGTTTTTT
CASSQDRDYNTGELFF
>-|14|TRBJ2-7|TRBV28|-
TGTGCCAGCAGTTCCCCGACAGTGTTACACGAGCAGTACTTC
CASSSPTVLHEQYF
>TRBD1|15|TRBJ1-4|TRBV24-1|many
TGTGCCACCAGTGCTACAGGGGTCGCAGGGGAAAAACTGTTTTTT
CATSATGVAGEKLFF
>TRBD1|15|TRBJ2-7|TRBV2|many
TGTGCCAGCACCAAGGGGACAGGGCCCCTCTACGAGCAGTACTTC
CASTKGTGPLYEQYF
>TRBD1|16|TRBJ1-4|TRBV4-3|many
TGCGCCAGCAGCCAAGAACGGACAGGGACTAATGAAAAACTGTTTTTT
CASSQERTGTNEKLFF
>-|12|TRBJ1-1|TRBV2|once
TGTGCCACCTCCTGGGCAATTTCTGAAGCTTTCTTT
CATSWAISEAFF
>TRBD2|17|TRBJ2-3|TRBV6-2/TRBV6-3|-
TGTGCCAGCAGTCACTCGGGCCTAGCGGGAAGTTCAGATACGCAGTATTTT
CASSHSGLAGSSDTQYF
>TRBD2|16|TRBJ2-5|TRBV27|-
TGTGCCAGCAGTTCCGATCTAGCGGCCAATTTTCAGGCCCAGTACTTC
CASSSDLAANFQAQYF
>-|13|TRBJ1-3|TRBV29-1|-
TGCAGCGCTGAGACCCCGGCTGGAAACACCATATATTTT
CSAETPAGNTIYF
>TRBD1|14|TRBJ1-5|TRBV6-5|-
TGTGCCAGCAATGACAGGGTCCTGTATCAGCCCCAGCATTTT
CASNDRVLYQPQHF
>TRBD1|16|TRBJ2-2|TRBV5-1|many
TGCGCCAGCAGCCCGGGACAGGGAGGGTTCACCGGGGAGCTGTTTTTT
CASSPGQGGFTGELFF
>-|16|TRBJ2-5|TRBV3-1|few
TGTGCCAGCAGCCTAGGTTTTGGAGGGGTACGAGAGACCCAGTACTTC
CASSLGFGGVRETQYF
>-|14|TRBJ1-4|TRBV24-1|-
TGTGCCACCAGTGGGCAAACAACTAATGAAAAACTGTTTTTT
CATSGQTTNEKLFF
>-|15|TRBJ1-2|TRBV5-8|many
TGTGCCAGCAGCCGCCGTTGGGGGGCCGAGGATGGCTACACCTTC
CASSRRWGAEDGYTF
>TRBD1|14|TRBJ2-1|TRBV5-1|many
TGCGCCAGCAGCTCATCGGGACAGGGGTACGAGCAGTTCTTC
CASSSSGQGYEQFF
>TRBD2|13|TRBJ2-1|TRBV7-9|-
TGTGCCAGCAGTGACCCACTAGCGGGAAGGGCGTTCTTC
CASSDPLAGRAFF
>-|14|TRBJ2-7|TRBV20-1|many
TGCAGTGGCACACAACTCGACGGGCGCTACGAGCAGTACTTC
CSGTQLDGRYEQYF
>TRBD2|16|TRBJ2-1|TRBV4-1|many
TGCGCCAGCAGCCCAACGATACTAGCGGGAGCGAAGGGGGAGTTCTTC
CASSPTILAGAKGEFF